The rows below give T cell receptor beta chains drawn from one sample of a study of cytomegalovirus exposure and HLA in healthy donors. Sequenced by immunoSEQ multiplex PCR; TCRdb stores in-frame clones only, minus some. Of more than 150,000 clones detected, around 84% appear once; the ten largest clones hold 1.2%. Sequenced input: PBMCs. These receptors came from a girl aged 2 to 10 in good health and CMV-seropositive. The CDR3 runs from the conserved cysteine through the conserved F or W. D genes are given only for firm matches. Rows give clone size only sometimes, using once, few, many, or a class for an expanded clone.

V: TRBV6-1; size: NA; D: TRBD1; J: TRBJ1-5; CDR3: CASSERQGGQPQHF; DNA: TGTGCCAGCAGTGAAAGACAGGGGGGTCAGCCCCAGCATTTT
V: TRBV25-1; size: NA; D: NA; J: TRBJ1-4; CDR3: CASSGMRGAPNEKLFF; DNA: TGTGCCAGCAGTGGGATGCGGGGGGCTCCTAATGAAAAACTGTTTTTT
V: TRBV10-1; size: few; D: NA; J: TRBJ1-3; CDR3: CASSDGTGQGDF; DNA: TGCGCCAGCAGTGACGGGACGGGACAAGGGGATTTT
V: TRBV2; size: NA; D: TRBD1; J: TRBJ2-7; CDR3: CASMWDRDYEQYF; DNA: TGTGCCAGCATGTGGGACAGGGATTACGAGCAGTACTTC
V: TRBV7-6; size: NA; D: TRBD1; J: TRBJ1-1; CDR3: CASSLQWGQPTEAFF; DNA: TGTGCCAGCAGCCTACAATGGGGACAGCCAACTGAAGCTTTCTTT
V: TRBV5-1; size: NA; D: TRBD1; J: TRBJ1-4; CDR3: CASSPGQGFEKLFF; DNA: TGCGCCAGCAGCCCAGGACAGGGATTTGAAAAACTGTTTTTT
V: TRBV19; size: once; D: NA; J: TRBJ2-7; CDR3: CASSNTYEQYF; DNA: TGTGCCAGTAGTAATACCTACGAGCAGTACTTC
V: TRBV12-5; size: NA; D: NA; J: TRBJ1-1; CDR3: CASGSPSSQAFF; DNA: TGTGCTAGTGGTTCTCCTAGTTCCCAAGCTTTCTTT
V: TRBV6-1; size: NA; D: NA; J: TRBJ2-3; CDR3: CASHFLSGDTQYF; DNA: TGTGCCAGCCATTTCCTTTCGGGGGATACGCAGTATTTT
V: TRBV15; size: NA; D: NA; J: TRBJ2-7; CDR3: CATSRDPRGLSYEQYF; DNA: TGTGCCACCAGCAGAGATCCCAGGGGCCTCTCCTACGAGCAGTACTTC
V: TRBV5-1; size: NA; D: NA; J: TRBJ1-2; CDR3: CASSPAAKNYGYTF; DNA: TGCGCCAGCAGCCCCGCGGCGAAGAACTATGGCTACACCTTC
V: TRBV11-2; size: NA; D: NA; J: TRBJ2-7; CDR3: CASSQDRSSYEQYF; DNA: TGTGCCAGCAGCCAGGACAGATCCTCCTACGAGCAGTACTTC
V: TRBV5-8; size: NA; D: NA; J: TRBJ1-4; CDR3: CASSFGRGGAREKLFF; DNA: TGTGCCAGCAGCTTTGGGAGAGGGGGGGCGCGTGAAAAACTGTTTTTT
V: TRBV11-2; size: once; D: NA; J: TRBJ1-5; CDR3: CASSFPGGVSFNQPQHF; DNA: TGTGCCAGCAGCTTCCCCGGGGGGGTAAGTTTCAATCAGCCCCAGCATTTT
V: TRBV6-1; size: NA; D: TRBD2; J: TRBJ2-3; CDR3: CASRTGLASDTQYF; DNA: TGTGCCAGCAGGACGGGACTAGCGTCAGATACGCAGTATTTT
V: TRBV10-2; size: NA; D: TRBD2; J: TRBJ2-1; CDR3: CASSEYGTRGINEQFF; DNA: TGCGCCAGCAGTGAGTATGGGACTAGAGGCATCAATGAGCAGTTCTTC
V: TRBV6-5; size: NA; D: TRBD2; J: TRBJ2-1; CDR3: CASSYSGTSDGEQFF; DNA: TGTGCCAGCAGTTACTCGGGGACTAGCGATGGTGAGCAGTTCTTC
V: TRBV28; size: NA; D: NA; J: TRBJ2-2; CDR3: CASSLYRVTGELFF; DNA: TGTGCCAGCAGTTTATACAGGGTCACCGGGGAGCTGTTTTTT
V: TRBV4-1; size: few; D: NA; J: TRBJ1-2; CDR3: CASSQDRGGGYGYTF; DNA: TGCGCCAGCAGCCAAGATCGTGGGGGGGGCTATGGCTACACCTTC
V: TRBV2; size: NA; D: NA; J: TRBJ2-2; CDR3: CASSKTQGTGELFF; DNA: TGTGCCAGCAGTAAAACGCAGGGGACAGGGGAGCTGTTTTTT
V: TRBV15; size: NA; D: TRBD2; J: TRBJ2-4; CDR3: CATSRDTGAGTYIQYF; DNA: TGTGCCACCAGCAGAGATACGGGAGCGGGGACGTACATTCAGTACTTC
V: TRBV11-2; size: once; D: NA; J: TRBJ2-4; CDR3: CASSHRQLIQYF; DNA: TGTGCCAGCAGCCACCGACAGTTAATTCAGTACTTC
V: TRBV27; size: once; D: NA; J: TRBJ1-4; CDR3: CASSLGRRTTNEKLFF; DNA: TGTGCCAGCAGTTTAGGTCGGCGGACAACTAATGAAAAACTGTTTTTT
V: TRBV10-2; size: NA; D: NA; J: TRBJ1-1; CDR3: CASSDRGRSQAFF; DNA: TGCGCCAGCAGTGACAGGGGAAGGAGCCAAGCTTTCTTT
V: TRBV11-2; size: NA; D: TRBD1; J: TRBJ2-1; CDR3: CASSLRASGQGGGEQFF; DNA: TGTGCCAGCAGCTTAAGGGCTTCGGGACAGGGCGGCGGTGAGCAGTTCTTC
V: TRBV12-5; size: NA; D: NA; J: TRBJ2-7; CDR3: CASGYRSSYEQYF; DNA: TGTGCTAGTGGCTACAGGAGCTCCTACGAGCAGTACTTC
V: TRBV14; size: NA; D: NA; J: TRBJ1-3; CDR3: CASSPVGTGVANTIYF; DNA: TGTGCCAGCAGCCCCGTTGGTACGGGGGTTGCAAACACCATATATTTT
V: TRBV7-9; size: NA; D: TRBD1; J: TRBJ1-5; CDR3: CASSSDTGGYGRPQHF; DNA: TGTGCCAGCAGCTCAGATACAGGGGGCTACGGGAGGCCCCAGCATTTT
V: TRBV27; size: NA; D: NA; J: TRBJ2-7; CDR3: CASSRSGPTVTYEQYF; DNA: TGTGCCAGCAGTAGAAGCGGACCGACTGTAACCTACGAGCAGTACTTC
V: TRBV28; size: NA; D: TRBD1; J: TRBJ1-1; CDR3: CASTPVGTGGLNTEAFF; DNA: TGTGCCAGCACTCCGGTTGGGACAGGGGGGTTGAACACTGAAGCTTTCTTT
V: TRBV7-2; size: NA; D: NA; J: TRBJ1-1; CDR3: CASSLGYRDTEAFF; DNA: TGTGCCAGCAGCTTAGGGTACAGGGACACTGAAGCTTTCTTT
V: TRBV7-6; size: NA; D: NA; J: TRBJ2-3; CDR3: CASSLGGGAGGDTQYF; DNA: TGTGCCAGCAGCTTAGGCGGTGGGGCAGGGGGGGATACGCAGTATTTT
V: TRBV5-6; size: NA; D: NA; J: TRBJ2-5; CDR3: CASSRGGGLYQETQYF; DNA: TGTGCCAGCAGCCGTGGGGGGGGGCTGTACCAAGAGACCCAGTACTTC
V: TRBV4-1; size: once; D: TRBD1; J: TRBJ1-5; CDR3: CASSRGVIGDRVSGGNQPQHF; DNA: TGCGCCAGCAGCCGTGGTGTTATAGGGGACAGGGTTTCGGGCGGCAATCAGCCCCAGCATTTT
V: TRBV19; size: NA; D: NA; J: TRBJ2-5; CDR3: CASRPGQGETQYF; DNA: TGTGCCAGTAGGCCGGGACAAGGAGAGACCCAGTACTTC
V: TRBV5-6; size: few; D: NA; J: TRBJ1-1; CDR3: CASSLLSEAFF; DNA: TGTGCCAGCAGCTTGTTGTCAGAAGCTTTCTTT
V: TRBV21-1; size: NA; D: NA; J: TRBJ2-7; CDR3: CASSKLPSFGQGASEQYF; DNA: NA
V: TRBV6-1; size: NA; D: NA; J: TRBJ1-3; CDR3: CASSPVVNTIYF; DNA: TGTGCCAGCAGCCCCGTTGTAAACACCATATATTTT
V: TRBV7-9; size: NA; D: NA; J: TRBJ2-7; CDR3: CASSLAPQGSYEQYF; DNA: TGTGCCAGCAGCTTAGCCCCACAGGGTTCCTACGAGCAGTACTTC
V: TRBV6-5; size: NA; D: TRBD1; J: TRBJ2-7; CDR3: CASSLTDRAHYEQYF; DNA: TGTGCCAGCAGTCTTACAGACAGGGCCCACTACGAGCAGTACTTC
V: TRBV19; size: NA; D: NA; J: TRBJ2-1; CDR3: CASSPQGNEQFF; DNA: TGTGCCAGTAGTCCACAGGGAAATGAGCAGTTCTTC
V: TRBV10-2; size: NA; D: NA; J: TRBJ1-5; CDR3: CASSESGHLSNQPQHF; DNA: TGCGCCAGCAGTGAGTCGGGACATCTTAGCAATCAGCCCCAGCATTTT
V: TRBV2; size: NA; D: TRBD1; J: TRBJ2-7; CDR3: CATLGAGQGFSEQYF; DNA: TGTGCCACCCTAGGCGCGGGACAGGGATTTTCCGAGCAGTACTTC
V: TRBV30; size: few; D: NA; J: TRBJ1-3; CDR3: CAWSVQAGNTIYF; DNA: TGTGCCTGGAGTGTTCAGGCTGGAAACACCATATATTTT
V: TRBV5-6; size: NA; D: NA; J: TRBJ2-1; CDR3: CASREPLSSEQFF; DNA: TGTGCCAGCAGGGAACCACTATCCAGCGAGCAGTTCTTC
V: TRBV5-4; size: NA; D: NA; J: TRBJ2-3; CDR3: CASSPELGRLVATDTQYF; DNA: TGTGCCAGCAGCCCAGAGTTGGGTCGACTGGTGGCGACAGATACGCAGTATTTT
V: TRBV6-5; size: NA; D: TRBD2; J: TRBJ2-7; CDR3: CASSRDSGRSEQYF; DNA: TGTGCCAGCAGTCGGGATAGCGGGAGAAGCGAGCAGTACTTC
V: TRBV7-2; size: NA; D: NA; J: TRBJ2-2; CDR3: CANSFGGVGTGELFF; DNA: TGTGCCAACAGCTTTGGGGGCGTAGGCACCGGGGAGCTGTTTTTT